This paragraph reports one T cell receptor (beta chain). The antigen remains unidentified. Each donor's status was that of a healthy bone marrow donor. The data belong to a study of cytomegalovirus exposure and HLA in healthy donors. Study as a whole: The early release's HLA-typed donors yielded some 85 million unique TCRs. Study-level findings and limits: A later analysis revealed that TCR association rates differed between HLA loci, peaking at DRB1 and bottoming out at HLA-C. Cytomegalovirus association was listed for about 180 TCR beta chains.

The CDR3 length is 16 residues. Germline lookup yields CDR1 SGDLS and CDR2 YYNGEE. V lost 3 bases to trimming and J lost 4 bases; unmatched junction nucleotides: 5. PCR primers comprised 60 Vbeta and 13 Jbeta primers. Profiling relied on immunoSEQ multiplex PCR, and the TCRdb table lists in-frame clones only, not all of them. The table lists some 140,000 clones, approximately 80% of them singletons. This clonotype originated in a man aged 35-49 years in good health and CMV-seronegative. The sample was PBMCs. The chain couples TRBV9 to TRBJ2-3, with 13 nucleotides matching TRBD2. The CDR3 DNA is TGTGCCAGCAGCGGTTGGACTAGCGGGAGATCAGATACGCAGTATTTT. It yields the protein CASSGWTSGRSDTQYF. Using reference TRBV9 and TRBJ2-3 for the parts outside the CDR3, the full variable domain is DSGVTQTPKHLITATGQRVTLRCSPRSGDLSVYWYQQSLDQGLQFLIQYYNGEERAKGNILERFSAQQFPDLHSELNLSSLELGDSALYFCASSGWTSGRSDTQYFGPGTRLTVL.